The rows below give T cell receptor beta chains drawn from one sample of a study of cytomegalovirus exposure and HLA in healthy donors. Sequencing was performed with immunoSEQ multiplex PCR; in TCRdb, only in-frame clones are kept and a portion is missing. The sample contains 150,000 to 200,000 clones, about 70% of which appear only once. The sample taken for sequencing was PBMCs. The receptors shown here come from a woman aged 18-30 years in good health and CMV-seropositive. CDR3s include the opening cysteine and the closing phenylalanine or tryptophan. The D gene is left open where the match is weak. A clone size is listed for some rows: how often the clone was seen (once, few, many), or a class if it is expanded.

j_call v_call clone_size d_call cdr3_nt cdr3_aa
TRBJ1-3 TRBV5-4 once . TGTGCCAGCAGCATCATGGGGGGGGCGTACACCATATATTTT CASSIMGGAYTIYF
TRBJ2-3 TRBV7-9 few TRBD2 TGTGCCAGTACCGATGATTTAGCGGGGGAGGGCACAGATACGCAGTATTTT CASTDDLAGEGTDTQYF
TRBJ1-5 TRBV27 . TRBD1 TGTGCCAGCAGAACAGGGGTTGTTGGCAATCAGCCCCAGCATTTT CASRTGVVGNQPQHF
TRBJ1-6 TRBV4-3 . . TGCGCCAGCAGCCAAGATGCAAGCCAACAGGGAGAAGTAGGTGGATATAATTCACCCCTCCACTTT CASSQDASQQGEVGGYNSPLHF
TRBJ1-2 TRBV6-5 few TRBD1 TGTGCCAGCAGTTCGGGACAGGGGATTAAGCATGGCTACACCTTC CASSSGQGIKHGYTF
TRBJ1-6 TRBV13 . TRBD1 TGTGCCAGCAGCTCCCCGGGACAGGGCAATTCACCCCTCCACTTT CASSSPGQGNSPLHF
TRBJ1-1 TRBV19 few . TGTGCCAGTAGTTCAACAGTGAACACTGAAGCTTTCTTT CASSSTVNTEAFF
TRBJ1-1 TRBV7-3 . TRBD1 TGTGCCAGCAGCTTAGGACAGGGGAAGGGTGAAGCTTTCTTT CASSLGQGKGEAFF
TRBJ1-3 TRBV28 . TRBD1 TGTGCCAGCAGTTTAAGGACGGGACAGCGAGCCTCTGGAAACACCATATATTTT CASSLRTGQRASGNTIYF
TRBJ1-1 TRBV28 . . TGTGCCAGCAGTTTAAGCAGGGGAGGGTGGGAAGCTTTCTTT CASSLSRGGWEAFF
TRBJ2-3 TRBV29-1 few TRBD1 TGCAGCGTTGCGGGACAGGGGGGCACAGATACGCAGTATTTT CSVAGQGGTDTQYF
TRBJ1-3 TRBV2 . . TGTGCCAGCACTTGGGGCAGCGGAAACACCATATATTTT CASTWGSGNTIYF
TRBJ2-7 TRBV7-2 few TRBD1 TGTGCCAGCAGCTTCGGACAGGACACCTATCACTACTACGAGCAGTACTTC CASSFGQDTYHYYEQYF
TRBJ1-1 TRBV5-5 once . TGTGCCAGCAGCTTCGGTAGTGAAGCTTTCTTT CASSFGSEAFF
TRBJ2-7 TRBV10-3 . . TGTGCCATCAGTGAACGGTACGGGTACGAGCAGTACTTC CAISERYGYEQYF
TRBJ2-2 TRBV28 . TRBD1 TGTGCCAGCAGTTTATTCTTTTCCAGGACAGGGCTTTCAACCGGGGAGCTGTTTTTT CASSLFFSRTGLSTGELFF
TRBJ2-7 TRBV18 . . TGTGCCAGCGTAGAGGATAGCTACGAGCAGTACTTC CASVEDSYEQYF
TRBJ2-1 TRBV18 few TRBD1 TGTGCCAGCTCACATTCCGGGACAGGGGGTTACAATGAGCAGTTCTTC CASSHSGTGGYNEQFF
TRBJ2-7 TRBV28 . TRBD1 TGTGCCAGCAGTTGGGGACAGGCCCGCTCCTACGAGCAGTACTTC CASSWGQARSYEQYF
TRBJ1-4 TRBV7-2 . . TGTGCCAGCAGCTTAGTCCCTACCCCAACTAATGAAAAACTGTTTTTT CASSLVPTPTNEKLFF
TRBJ2-7 TRBV30 . . TGTGCCTGGAGTGTAGAAGGTTGGGCAGGGTTCTCCTACGAGCAGTACTTC CAWSVEGWAGFSYEQYF
TRBJ2-1 TRBV14 . TRBD1 TGTGCCAGCAGCCCCTGGACAGGCTCCGATAATGAGCAGTTCTTC CASSPWTGSDNEQFF
TRBJ2-6 TRBV5-1 . . TGCGCCAGCAGCCACGGCTCTGGGGCCAACGTCCTGACTTTC CASSHGSGANVLTF
TRBJ2-5 TRBV15 . TRBD2 TGTGCCACGGGGACTAGCGGGATCAAAGAGACCCAGTACTTC CATGTSGIKETQYF
TRBJ2-7 TRBV25-1 . . TGTGCCAGCAGTAATGAGTACGAGCAGTACTTC CASSNEYEQYF
TRBJ2-1 TRBV7-9 . TRBD2 TGTGCCAGCAGCTTACTAGCGGTCGACAATGAGCAGTTCTTC CASSLLAVDNEQFF
TRBJ1-2 TRBV18 . TRBD1 TGTGCCAGCTCGGCACCATCAGGGGGCTTTAACTATGGCTACACCTTC CASSAPSGGFNYGYTF
TRBJ2-3 TRBV9 . TRBD2 TGTGCCAGCAGCTCGCGACTAGCGGGGAGCACAGATACGCAGTATTTT CASSSRLAGSTDTQYF
TRBJ2-3 TRBV29-1 . TRBD2 TGCAGCGTTGTAGGGGCGGGGGGTTACACAGATACGCAGTATTTT CSVVGAGGYTDTQYF
TRBJ2-1 TRBV7-2 few TRBD2 TGTGCCAGCAGCTCCCGCTCACTAGCGTATGAGCAGTTCTTC CASSSRSLAYEQFF
TRBJ1-5 TRBV4-1 . . TGCGCCAGCAGCCAATTCGGAACCGGAGGCGGTCAGCCCCAGCATTTT CASSQFGTGGGQPQHF
TRBJ1-4 TRBV18 . . TGTGCCAGCTCACCACCGAGGCAGTATAATGAAAAACTGTTTTTT CASSPPRQYNEKLFF
TRBJ2-5 TRBV10-3 . . TGTGCCATCAGTGAGGGGGGCGGAGTAGGGCAAGAGACCCAGTACTTC CAISEGGGVGQETQYF
TRBJ1-1 TRBV18 . . TGTGCCAGCTCACCCCTGGGGGCCGAAGCTTTCTTT CASSPLGAEAFF
TRBJ2-2 TRBV14 . TRBD2 TGTGCCAGCAGCCGGACTAGCTTGGGCACCGGGGAGCTGTTTTTT CASSRTSLGTGELFF
TRBJ1-5 TRBV2 . TRBD1 TGTGCCAGCAGCGACAGGGCGGCGATCAGCTTCAGCAATCAGCCCCAGCATTTT CASSDRAAISFSNQPQHF
TRBJ1-3 TRBV7-9 . . TGTGCCAGCAGCTTATCTGCGTCTGGAAACACCATATATTTT CASSLSASGNTIYF
TRBJ1-6 TRBV6-5 . . TGTGCCAGCAGTTACGGGACGGGACACTATAATTCACCCCTCCACTTT CASSYGTGHYNSPLHF
TRBJ1-1 TRBV6-5 once TRBD1 TGTGCCAGCAGTTACGGGACAGAATTAAATACGGTAGCTTTCTTT CASSYGTELNTVAFF
TRBJ1-4 TRBV28 . . TGTGCCAGCAGTTTAAGGGCCGGGGGTAATGAAAAACTGTTTTTT CASSLRAGGNEKLFF
TRBJ1-2 TRBV30 few TRBD1 TGTGCCTGGAGCCCCGGACAGGTTCGAGGTTGCACCTTC CAWSPGQVRGCTF
TRBJ1-1 TRBV20-1 . TRBD1 TGCAGTGCTAGGACAGGGGCTGAAGCTTTCTTT CSARTGAEAFF